A single sample gave rise to the 3 T cell receptor beta chains below, sequenced in a study of CD8 T cells in ankylosing spondylitis. TCRdb reprocessed the 5' RACE reads via MiXCR and lists one record per CDR3 protein. The table records about 35,000 distinct CDR3 sequences, about a tenth of them present only once. Sequencing was performed on blood, either unsorted or a sorted T cell fraction (not recorded which). The receptors derive from a male donor with ankylosing spondylitis or in good health (not recorded which).

This clonotype has ten or more counts. The rearrangement uses TRBV29-1 and TRBJ2-1; TRBD2 matches 8 bases. The CDR3 covers 15 residues. V lost 5 bases, J lost 1 base, and 7 bases stayed unmatched. The germline V gene encodes CDR1 SQVTM and CDR2 ANQGSEA. DNA of the CDR3: TGCAGCGTTACCGGGACTAGTCATTCCTACAATGAGCAGTTCTTC. Translation: CSVTGTSHSYNEQFF.

By share, this clonotype counts as medium-sized. The V gene is TRBV7-9, the J gene TRBJ2-7; D unclear. The CDR3 spans 12 residues. Germline V lookup: CDR1 SEHNR, CDR2 FQNEAQ (reference sequence). V lost 5 bases, J lost 6 bases, and 11 bases lay in between. The CDR3 sequence is CASSPLSAEQYF. For the CDR3, the DNA is TGTGCCAGCAGCCCTCTCTCCGCCGAGCAGTACTTC.

This clonotype was observed at least ten times. The chain is built from TRBV20-1 and TRBJ2-5; D perhaps matches TRBD2 (5 bases). With 0 bases removed from V and 5 bases from J, the gap between germline ends came to 16 bases. This CDR3 has 15 residues. Germline loops: CDR1 DFQATT, CDR2 SNEGSKA (reference sequence). CDR3 protein: CSARDLDSSLETQYF. The CDR3 nucleotides are TGCAGTGCTAGAGATTTGGACTCCTCCCTGGAGACCCAGTACTTC.